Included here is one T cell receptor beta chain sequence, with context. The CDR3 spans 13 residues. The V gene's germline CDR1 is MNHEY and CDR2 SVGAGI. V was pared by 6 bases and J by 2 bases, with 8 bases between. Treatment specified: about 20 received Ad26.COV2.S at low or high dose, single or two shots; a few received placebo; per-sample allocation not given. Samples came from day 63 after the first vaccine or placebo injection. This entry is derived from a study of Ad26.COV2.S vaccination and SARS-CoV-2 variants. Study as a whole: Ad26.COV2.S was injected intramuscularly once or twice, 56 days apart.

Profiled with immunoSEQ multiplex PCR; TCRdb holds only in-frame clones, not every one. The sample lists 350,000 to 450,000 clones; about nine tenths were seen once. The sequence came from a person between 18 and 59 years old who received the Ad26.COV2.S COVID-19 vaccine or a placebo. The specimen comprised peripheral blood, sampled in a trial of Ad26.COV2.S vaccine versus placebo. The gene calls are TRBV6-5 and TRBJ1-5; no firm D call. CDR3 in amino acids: CASRLAGNQPQHF. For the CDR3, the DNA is TGTGCCAGCAGGTTAGCTGGCAATCAGCCCCAGCATTTT.